A selection of T cell receptor beta chains follows, all from one sample in a study of Ad26.COV2.S vaccination and SARS-CoV-2 variants. This table comes from immunoSEQ multiplex PCR, and its TCRdb copy is limited to in-frame clones, with some not included. The table shows some 400,000 clones, with approximately 90% occurring only once. The sample was peripheral blood, taken in a trial of Ad26.COV2.S vaccine versus placebo. The receptors were sampled from a person between 18 and 65 years old who received the Ad26.COV2.S COVID-19 vaccine or a placebo. Both conserved end residues are part of each CDR3. The D gene is left open where the match is weak. Not all rows give a size; the values are once, few, many and, for expanded clones, a class.

d_gene	j_gene	v_gene	abundance	CDR3nt	CDR3aa
NA	TRBJ2-3	TRBV24-1	NA	TGTGCCACCAGTGATTCTAGGGGGGGAGATACGCAGTATTTT	CATSDSRGGDTQYF
NA	TRBJ2-1	TRBV9	once	TGTGCCAGCAGCGCTAACCCCCGGACTGGAGAGAGAAATGAGCAGTTCTTC	CASSANPRTGERNEQFF
NA	TRBJ2-2	TRBV12-3/TRBV12-4	NA	TGTGCCAGCAGTTTAAGCAGATCCGGGGAGCTGTTTTTT	CASSLSRSGELFF
TRBD1	TRBJ1-2	TRBV28	NA	TGTGCCAGCAGTTTTGTGGCAGGGGGTAACTATGGCTACACCTTC	CASSFVAGGNYGYTF
NA	TRBJ2-7	TRBV15	NA	TGTGCCACCAGCAGGTGGGAATCCTACGAGCAGTACTTC	CATSRWESYEQYF
TRBD2	TRBJ2-1	TRBV28	NA	TGTGCCAGCAGTCGTCAGCGGGAGCTCGACAATGAGCAGTTCTTC	CASSRQRELDNEQFF
TRBD2	TRBJ2-1	TRBV11-1	NA	TGTGCCAGCAGCTTAGAGCTAGCGGGGACTCGCTTCTTC	CASSLELAGTRFF
NA	TRBJ2-7	TRBV5-5	NA	TGTGCCAGCAGCTTGGCCAGGCCGGAGAAGCAGTACTTC	CASSLARPEKQYF
NA	TRBJ2-1	TRBV29-1	NA	TGCAGCGTTGAGGGTAGCGGATACCTCAATGAGCAGTTCTTC	CSVEGSGYLNEQFF
TRBD1	TRBJ2-3	TRBV18	NA	TGTGCCAGCTCACCGGTTGACCGGGACAGAAGCACAGATACGCAGTATTTT	CASSPVDRDRSTDTQYF
NA	TRBJ2-1	TRBV27	NA	TGTGCCAGCAGACCCTATTCTGGGACGAGTGCTATTAGGCAGTTCTTC	CASRPYSGTSAIRQFF
TRBD2	TRBJ2-7	TRBV28	NA	TGTGCCAGCAGTTCGCAGTGGGGGGAGGGCTCCTACGAGCAGTACTTC	CASSSQWGEGSYEQYF
TRBD1	TRBJ2-1	TRBV7-2	NA	TGTGCCAGCAGCATCGGGACAGTTACCAATGAGCAGTTCTTC	CASSIGTVTNEQFF
TRBD1	TRBJ1-5	TRBV7-6	NA	TGTGCCAGCAGCTTTGGGACAGTCCCTGGTCAGCCCCAGCATTTT	CASSFGTVPGQPQHF
NA	TRBJ1-2	TRBV6-5	NA	TGTGCCAGCAGTTACTCGACCGGGGGCTATGGCTACACCTTC	CASSYSTGGYGYTF
NA	TRBJ2-3	TRBV5-5	once	TGTGCCAGCAGCGTCCGGGAAACAGATACGCAGTATTTT	CASSVRETDTQYF
TRBD1	TRBJ2-6	TRBV7-2	NA	TGTGCCAGCAGCTCGATAGGGACAGCAAACTCTGGGGCCAACGTCCTGACTTTC	CASSSIGTANSGANVLTF
NA	TRBJ2-7	TRBV4-1	NA	TGCGCCAGCAGCCAAGAGCCGGCCTCCTACGAGCAGTACTTC	CASSQEPASYEQYF
TRBD2	TRBJ2-3	TRBV6-5	once	TGTGCCAGCAGTCTAGCGGGAGGGCCAAATACGCAGTATTTT	CASSLAGGPNTQYF
NA	TRBJ1-1	TRBV28	NA	TGTGCCAGCAGTTATGGACGGAACACTGAAGCTTTCTTT	CASSYGRNTEAFF
NA	TRBJ2-1	TRBV7-2	NA	TGTGCCAGCAGCGAGCTACTAGCCGTCGAGCAGTTCTTC	CASSELLAVEQFF
NA	TRBJ2-1	TRBV6-5	NA	TGTGCCAGCAGTAACCCAACAGGGTACAATGAGCAGTTCTTC	CASSNPTGYNEQFF
NA	TRBJ2-7	TRBV18	NA	TGTGCCAGCTCACCACCGGGAGGAAGCTCCTACGAGCAGTACTTC	CASSPPGGSSYEQYF
NA	TRBJ1-2	TRBV6-2/TRBV6-3	NA	TGTGCCAGCAGTTACCTCAGGACACAAAATGGCTACACCTTC	CASSYLRTQNGYTF
NA	TRBJ2-3	TRBV7-6	NA	TGTGCCAGCAGCCCCCGTGGACAAACAGATACGCAGTATTTT	CASSPRGQTDTQYF
NA	TRBJ1-5	TRBV4-2	few	TGTGCCAGCAGCCAAGATAATAATCAGCCCCAGCATTTT	CASSQDNNQPQHF
TRBD2	TRBJ2-1	TRBV7-8	NA	TGTGCCACCGCAAAGGTGATGGGGGACTATTGGGATGAGCAGTTCTTC	CATAKVMGDYWDEQFF
TRBD1	TRBJ1-6	TRBV19	few	TGTGCCAGTTCGGACAGGGTGGTCAATTCACCCCTCCACTTT	CASSDRVVNSPLHF
TRBD2	TRBJ2-7	TRBV5-1	few	TGCGCCAGCAGCTTGGCGGCGGGAGGCCACCTATCCTACGAGCAGTACTTC	CASSLAAGGHLSYEQYF
NA	TRBJ1-5	TRBV10-3	NA	TGTGCCATCAGTGTCGGGAGTAATCAGCCCCAGCATTTT	CAISVGSNQPQHF
NA	TRBJ2-5	TRBV29-1	NA	TGCAGCGATCTAAGACAGGTTTCCGGGACCCAGTACTTC	CSDLRQVSGTQYF
NA	TRBJ2-2	TRBV12-3/TRBV12-4	NA	TGTGCCAGCACCCGGGCCGGGGAGCTGTTTTTT	CASTRAGELFF
NA	TRBJ1-5	TRBV24-1	NA	TGTGCCACCAGTTTGGCAGCCCATCAGCCCCAGCATTTT	CATSLAAHQPQHF
NA	TRBJ2-7	TRBV5-1	NA	TGCGCCAGCAGCGGCCTGGCGGGGTCCTACGAGCAGTACTTC	CASSGLAGSYEQYF
NA	TRBJ2-5	TRBV9	NA	TGTGCCAGCAGCGTAGGGGGGGAAGAGACCCAGTACTTC	CASSVGGEETQYF
TRBD2	TRBJ2-1	TRBV10-1	NA	TGCGCCAGCAGTGAACGGACTAGCGGGAAAAATGAGCAGTTCTTC	CASSERTSGKNEQFF
TRBD2	TRBJ2-3	TRBV11-2	NA	TGTGCCAGCAGCCGTAGCGGGACCTACACAGATACGCAGTATTTT	CASSRSGTYTDTQYF
TRBD1	TRBJ1-6	TRBV7-2	few	TGTGCCAGCAGCCCCCAAGGGGGCGGTTCACCCCTCCACTTT	CASSPQGGGSPLHF
NA	TRBJ1-2	TRBV6-1	NA	TGTGCCAGCAGTGAATTGGGGCGGCTTGGCTACACCTTC	CASSELGRLGYTF
TRBD1	TRBJ2-2	TRBV18	once	TGTGCCAGCTCACCACTTGGACAGGGAACCGGGGAGCTGTTTTTT	CASSPLGQGTGELFF
TRBD1	TRBJ1-1	TRBV6-5	NA	TGTGCCATCCGACAGGGGGTGAACACTGAAGCTTTCTTT	CAIRQGVNTEAFF